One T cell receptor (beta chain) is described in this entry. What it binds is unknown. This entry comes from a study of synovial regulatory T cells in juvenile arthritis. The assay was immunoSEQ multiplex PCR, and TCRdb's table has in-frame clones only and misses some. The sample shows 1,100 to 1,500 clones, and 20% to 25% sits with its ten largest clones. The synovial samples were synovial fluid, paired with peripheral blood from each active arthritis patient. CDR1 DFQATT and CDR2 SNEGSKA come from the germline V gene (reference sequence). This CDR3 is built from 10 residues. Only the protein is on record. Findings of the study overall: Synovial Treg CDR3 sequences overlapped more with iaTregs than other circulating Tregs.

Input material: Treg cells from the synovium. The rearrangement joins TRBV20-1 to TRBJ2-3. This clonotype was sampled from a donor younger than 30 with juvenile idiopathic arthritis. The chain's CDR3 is CSASQGTQYF.